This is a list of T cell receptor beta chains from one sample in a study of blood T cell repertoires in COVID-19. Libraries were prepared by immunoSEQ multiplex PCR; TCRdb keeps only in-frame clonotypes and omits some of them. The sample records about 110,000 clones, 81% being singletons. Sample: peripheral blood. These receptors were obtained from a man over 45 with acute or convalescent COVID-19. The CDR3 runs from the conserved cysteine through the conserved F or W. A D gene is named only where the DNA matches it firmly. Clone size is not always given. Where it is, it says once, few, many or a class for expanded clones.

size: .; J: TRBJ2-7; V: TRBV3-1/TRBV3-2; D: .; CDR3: CASSNQGYEQYF; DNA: TGTGCCAGCAGCAACCAGGGGTACGAGCAGTACTTC
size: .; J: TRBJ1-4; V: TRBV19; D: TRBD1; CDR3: CASSTGTGWEEKLFF; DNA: TGTGCCAGTAGTACCGGGACAGGGTGGGAAGAAAAACTGTTTTTT
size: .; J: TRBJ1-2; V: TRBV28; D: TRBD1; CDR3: CASTLGGGTGAPNYGYTF; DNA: TGTGCCAGCACCCTTGGCGGAGGGACAGGGGCGCCAAACTATGGCTACACCTTC
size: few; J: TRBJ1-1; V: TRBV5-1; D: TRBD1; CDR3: CASSSTGVNTEAFF; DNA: TGCGCCAGCAGCTCGACAGGGGTGAACACTGAAGCTTTCTTT
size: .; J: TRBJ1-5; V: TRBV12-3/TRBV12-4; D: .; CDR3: CASRAKNQPQHF; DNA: TGTGCCAGCAGAGCCAAGAATCAGCCCCAGCATTTT
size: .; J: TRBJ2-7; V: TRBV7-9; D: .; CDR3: CASSLGPGQGYEQYF; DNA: TGTGCCAGCAGCTTGGGCCCAGGGCAGGGGTACGAGCAGTACTTC
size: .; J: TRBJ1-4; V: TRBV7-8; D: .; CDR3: CASSSGTPNEKLFF; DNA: TGTGCCAGCAGCTCCGGGACACCGAATGAAAAACTGTTTTTT
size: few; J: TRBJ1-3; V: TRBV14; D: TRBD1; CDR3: CASSQSGTAGNTIYF; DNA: TGTGCCAGCAGCCAATCCGGGACAGCTGGAAACACCATATATTTT
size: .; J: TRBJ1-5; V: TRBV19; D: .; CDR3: CASNRGGRGQPQHF; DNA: TGTGCCAGTAACCGAGGAGGAAGAGGTCAGCCCCAGCATTTT
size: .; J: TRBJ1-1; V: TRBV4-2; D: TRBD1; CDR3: CASSQRGGPEAFF; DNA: TGTGCCAGCAGCCAAAGAGGGGGCCCAGAAGCTTTCTTT
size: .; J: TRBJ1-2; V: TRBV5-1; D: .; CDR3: CASSWRGTLSPNYGYTF; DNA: TGCGCCAGCAGCTGGCGGGGGACTCTAAGCCCAAACTATGGCTACACCTTC
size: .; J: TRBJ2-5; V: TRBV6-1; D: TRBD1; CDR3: CASSEGEGTGELETQYF; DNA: TGTGCCAGCAGTGAGGGGGAAGGGACAGGGGAGTTAGAGACCCAGTACTTC
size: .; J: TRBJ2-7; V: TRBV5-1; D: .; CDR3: CASSRAGPIYEQYF; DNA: TGCGCCAGCAGTAGGGCGGGGCCAATCTACGAGCAGTACTTC
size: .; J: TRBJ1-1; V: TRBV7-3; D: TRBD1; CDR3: CASSPQGGGKAFF; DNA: TGTGCCAGCAGCCCTCAAGGGGGCGGGAAAGCTTTCTTT
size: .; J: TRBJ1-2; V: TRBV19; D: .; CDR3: CASCGRDYGYTF; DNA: TGTGCCAGTTGCGGCAGGGACTATGGCTACACCTTC
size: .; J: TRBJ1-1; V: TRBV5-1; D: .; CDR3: CASSLRGGNTEAFF; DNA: TGCGCCAGCAGCTTGAGGGGAGGGAACACTGAAGCTTTCTTT
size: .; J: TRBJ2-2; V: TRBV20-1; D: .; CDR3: CSASRLTPFTGELFF; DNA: TGCAGTGCTAGTCGCCTAACTCCTTTCACCGGGGAGCTGTTTTTT
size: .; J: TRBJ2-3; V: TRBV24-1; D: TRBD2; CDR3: CATTPGGGKDTQYF; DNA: TGTGCCACCACCCCCGGGGGGGGGAAAGATACGCAGTATTTT
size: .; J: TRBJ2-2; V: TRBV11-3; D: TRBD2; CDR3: CASSFQRGGNTGELFF; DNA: TGTGCCAGCAGCTTCCAGCGGGGGGGAAACACCGGGGAGCTGTTTTTT
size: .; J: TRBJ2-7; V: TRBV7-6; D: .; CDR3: CASSPLPGTDYEQYF; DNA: TGTGCCAGCAGCCCCCTCCCGGGGACTGACTACGAGCAGTACTTC
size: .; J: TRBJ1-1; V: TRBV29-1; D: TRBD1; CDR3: CSVIRGRDTEAFF; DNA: TGCAGCGTTATCAGGGGGCGAGACACTGAAGCTTTCTTT
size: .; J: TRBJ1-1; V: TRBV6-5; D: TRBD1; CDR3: CASTQGTAATEAFF; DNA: TGTGCCAGCACTCAGGGGACAGCAGCTACAGAAGCTTTCTTT
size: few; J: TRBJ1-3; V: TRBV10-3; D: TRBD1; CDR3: CAIRTGGPGNTIYF; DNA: TGTGCCATCAGGACAGGGGGTCCTGGAAACACCATATATTTT
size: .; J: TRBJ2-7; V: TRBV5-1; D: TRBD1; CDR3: CASSLGTGIPYEQYF; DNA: TGCGCCAGCAGCCTGGGGACAGGGATACCCTACGAGCAGTACTTC
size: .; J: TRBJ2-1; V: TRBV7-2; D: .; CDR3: CASSRTPYNEQFF; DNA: TGTGCCAGCAGCCGCACTCCCTACAATGAGCAGTTCTTC
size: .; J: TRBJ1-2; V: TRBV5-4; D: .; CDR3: CASSSAGDRYGYTF; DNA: TGTGCCAGCAGCTCCGCAGGGGATAGGTATGGCTACACCTTC
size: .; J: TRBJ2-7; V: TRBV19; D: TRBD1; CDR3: CASSDRGSYEQYF; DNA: TGTGCCAGTAGTGACAGGGGATCTTACGAGCAGTACTTC
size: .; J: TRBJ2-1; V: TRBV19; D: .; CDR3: CASSINPGGGYNEQFF; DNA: TGTGCCAGTAGTATAAATCCAGGGGGAGGCTACAATGAGCAGTTCTTC